The following is a T cell receptor beta chain sequence with its context. This record belongs to a study of T cell changes during pregnancy in multiple sclerosis. Repertoires were generated with immunoSEQ multiplex PCR, while TCRdb's copy carries only in-frame clones and drops some. The repertoire has around 44,000 clones, about 92% of them found once; the top ten carry 10%. The germline V gene has CDR1 SGHTA and CDR2 FQGNSA. V was cut by 4 bases and J by 5 bases, with 18 bases left in between. The CDR3 extends over 15 amino acids. The sequence was collected from a female donor with multiple sclerosis, enrolled in a pregnancy study. Sequenced material: CD8+ T cells from peripheral blood mononuclear cells, taken in the first trimester of pregnancy. The rearrangement joins TRBV7-2 to TRBJ2-7, with D unresolved. The CDR3 region is CASSSPVPRGNEQYF. For the CDR3, the DNA is TGTGCCAGCAGCTCCCCCGTTCCCCGTGGCAACGAGCAGTACTTC.